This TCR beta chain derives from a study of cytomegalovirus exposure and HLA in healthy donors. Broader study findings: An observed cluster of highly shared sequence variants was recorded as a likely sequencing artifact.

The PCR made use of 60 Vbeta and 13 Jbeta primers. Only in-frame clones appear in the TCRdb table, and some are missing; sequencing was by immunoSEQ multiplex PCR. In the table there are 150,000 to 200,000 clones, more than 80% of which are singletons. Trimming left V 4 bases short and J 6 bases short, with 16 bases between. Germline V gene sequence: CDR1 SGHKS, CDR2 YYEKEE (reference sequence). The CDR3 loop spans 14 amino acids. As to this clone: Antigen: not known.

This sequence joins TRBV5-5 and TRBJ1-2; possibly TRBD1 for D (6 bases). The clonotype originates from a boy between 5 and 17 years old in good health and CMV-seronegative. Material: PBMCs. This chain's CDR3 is CASSPGSSGDGYTF. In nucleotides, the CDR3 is TGTGCCAGCAGCCCGGGCTCGTCAGGGGATGGCTACACCTTC. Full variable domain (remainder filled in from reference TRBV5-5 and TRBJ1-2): DAGVTQSPTHLIKTRGQQVTLRCSPISGHKSVSWYQQVLGQGPQFIFQYYEKEERGRGNFPDRFSARQFPNYSSELNVNALLLGDSALYLCASSPGSSGDGYTFGSGTRLTVV.